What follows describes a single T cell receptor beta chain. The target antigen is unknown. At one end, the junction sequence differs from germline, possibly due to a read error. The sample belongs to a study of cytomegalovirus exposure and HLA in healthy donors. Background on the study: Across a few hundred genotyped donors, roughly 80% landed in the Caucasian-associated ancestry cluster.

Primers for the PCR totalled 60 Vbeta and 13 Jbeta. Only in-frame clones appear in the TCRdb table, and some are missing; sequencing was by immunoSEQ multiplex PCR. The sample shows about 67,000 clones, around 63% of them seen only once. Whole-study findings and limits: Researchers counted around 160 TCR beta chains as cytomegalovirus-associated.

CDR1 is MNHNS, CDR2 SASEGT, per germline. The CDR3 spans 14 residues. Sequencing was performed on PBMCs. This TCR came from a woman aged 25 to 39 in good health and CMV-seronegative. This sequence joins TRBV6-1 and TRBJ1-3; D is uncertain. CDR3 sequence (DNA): TGTGCCAGCAGTCCCGGGAGCTCTGGAAACGCCATATATTTT. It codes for CASSPGSSGNAIYF.